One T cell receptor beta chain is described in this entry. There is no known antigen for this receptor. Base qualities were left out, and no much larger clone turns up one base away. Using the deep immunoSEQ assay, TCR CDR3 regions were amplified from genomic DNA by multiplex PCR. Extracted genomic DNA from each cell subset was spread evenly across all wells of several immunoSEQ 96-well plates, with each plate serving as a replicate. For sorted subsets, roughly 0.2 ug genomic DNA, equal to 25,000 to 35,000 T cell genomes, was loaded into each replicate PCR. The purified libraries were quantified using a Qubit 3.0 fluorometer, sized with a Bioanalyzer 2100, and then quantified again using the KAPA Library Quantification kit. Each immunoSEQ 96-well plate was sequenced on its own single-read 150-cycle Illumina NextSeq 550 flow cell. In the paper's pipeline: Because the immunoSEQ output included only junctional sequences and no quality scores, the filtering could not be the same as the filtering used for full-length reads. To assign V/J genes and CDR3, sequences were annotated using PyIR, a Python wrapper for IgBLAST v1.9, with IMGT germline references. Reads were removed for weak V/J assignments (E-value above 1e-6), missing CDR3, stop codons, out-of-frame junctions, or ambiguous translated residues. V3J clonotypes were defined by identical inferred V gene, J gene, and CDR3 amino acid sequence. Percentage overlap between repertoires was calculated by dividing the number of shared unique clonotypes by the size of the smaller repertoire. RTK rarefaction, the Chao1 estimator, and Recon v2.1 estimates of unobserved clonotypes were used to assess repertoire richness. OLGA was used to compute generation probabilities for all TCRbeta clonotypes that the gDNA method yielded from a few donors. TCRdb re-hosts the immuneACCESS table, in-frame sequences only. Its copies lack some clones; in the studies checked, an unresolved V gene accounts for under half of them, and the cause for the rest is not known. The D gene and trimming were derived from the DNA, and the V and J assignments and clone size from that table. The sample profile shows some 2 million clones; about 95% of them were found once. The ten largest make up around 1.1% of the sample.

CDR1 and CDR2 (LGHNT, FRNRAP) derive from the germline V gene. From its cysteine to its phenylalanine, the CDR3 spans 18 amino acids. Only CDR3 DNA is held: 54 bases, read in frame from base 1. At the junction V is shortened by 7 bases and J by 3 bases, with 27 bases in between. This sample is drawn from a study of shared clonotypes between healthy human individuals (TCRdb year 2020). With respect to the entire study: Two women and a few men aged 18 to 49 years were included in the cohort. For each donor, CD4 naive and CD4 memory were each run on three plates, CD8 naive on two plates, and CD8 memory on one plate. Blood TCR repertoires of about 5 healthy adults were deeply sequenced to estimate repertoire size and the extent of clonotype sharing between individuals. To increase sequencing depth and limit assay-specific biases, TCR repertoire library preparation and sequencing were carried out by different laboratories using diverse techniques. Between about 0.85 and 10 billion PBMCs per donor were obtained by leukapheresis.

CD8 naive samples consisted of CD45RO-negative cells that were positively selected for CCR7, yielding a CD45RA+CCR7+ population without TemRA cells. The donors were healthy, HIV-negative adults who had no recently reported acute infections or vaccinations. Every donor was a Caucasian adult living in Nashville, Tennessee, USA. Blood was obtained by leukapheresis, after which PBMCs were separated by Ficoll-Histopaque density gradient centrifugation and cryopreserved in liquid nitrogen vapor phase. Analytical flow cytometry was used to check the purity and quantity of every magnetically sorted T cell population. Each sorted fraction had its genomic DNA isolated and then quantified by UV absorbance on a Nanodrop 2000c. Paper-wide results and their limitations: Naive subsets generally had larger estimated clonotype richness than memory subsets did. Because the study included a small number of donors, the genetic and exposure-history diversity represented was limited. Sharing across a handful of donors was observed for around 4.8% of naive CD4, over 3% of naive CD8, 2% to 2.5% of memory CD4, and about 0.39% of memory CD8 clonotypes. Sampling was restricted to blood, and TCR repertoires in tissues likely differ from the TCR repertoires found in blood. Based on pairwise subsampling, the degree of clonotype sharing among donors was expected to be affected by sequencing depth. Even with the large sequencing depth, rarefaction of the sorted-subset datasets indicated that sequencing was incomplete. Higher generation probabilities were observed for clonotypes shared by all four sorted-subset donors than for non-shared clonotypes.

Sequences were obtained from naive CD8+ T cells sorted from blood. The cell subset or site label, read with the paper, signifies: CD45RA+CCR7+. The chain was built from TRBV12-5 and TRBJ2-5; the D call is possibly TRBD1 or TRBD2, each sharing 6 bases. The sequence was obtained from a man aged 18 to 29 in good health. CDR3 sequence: CASAISVGGQDSEETQYF. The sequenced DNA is TGTGCTAGTGCCATTAGCGTGGGGGGCCAGGATAGTGAAGAGACCCAGTACTTC. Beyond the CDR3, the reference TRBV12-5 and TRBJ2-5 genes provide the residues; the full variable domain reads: DARVTQTPRHKVTEMGQEVTMRCQPILGHNTVFWYRQTMMQGLELLAYFRNRAPLDDSGMPKDRFSAEMPDATLATLKIQPSEPRDSAVYFCASAISVGGQDSEETQYFGPGTRLLVL.